This T cell receptor (beta chain) was sequenced during a study of identical twins. Findings of the study overall: Partly confounded zero-insertion analyses could result from invariant MAIT and iNKT cells.

To note about this clonotype: Its antigen is undetermined.

Unique molecular identifiers were present on the cDNA, which also gained a universal primer site by template switching. A single record per CDR3 protein comes from TCRdb applying MiXCR to the 5' RACE reads. The sample yields about 1.7 million distinct CDR3 sequences, under 35% seen once. In every case, the donor was a healthy Caucasian. Trimming removed 5 bases from V and 2 bases from J; junction bases left unmatched: 11. CDR3 size: 18 residues. Germline CDR1 reads PRHDT; CDR2 reads FYEKMQ (reference sequence). This chain links TRBV13 with TRBJ2-7, with 14 bases matching TRBD2. The sample comprised cord blood. The origin of this receptor is a newborn girl in good health. In nucleotides, the CDR3 is TGTGCCAGCAGCCCCGGACTAGCGGGAGGCCCTCTGGCCTACGAGCAGTACTTC. This sequence encodes CASSPGLAGGPLAYEQYF.